These 16 T cell receptor beta chains originate from one sample sequenced in a study of blood T cell repertoires in COVID-19. Repertoires were generated with immunoSEQ multiplex PCR, while TCRdb's copy carries only in-frame clones and drops some. The sample includes about 57,000 clones, 65% to 85% of them seen just once. Material: PBMCs or T cells enriched from blood (not recorded which). The source is a middle-aged woman with acute COVID-19.

The J gene is TRBJ1-5, the V gene TRBV7-8; D not resolved. Germline CDR1 is SGHVS and CDR2 is FQNEAQ. The CDR3 length is 16 residues. The ends were cut back, 1 base at V and 1 base at J, with 11 bases in the middle. This CDR3 is CASSLDSGRSNQPQHF. The CDR3 nucleotides read TGTGCCAGCAGCTTAGACTCAGGCCGAAGCAATCAGCCCCAGCATTTT.

The chain employs TRBV6-1 and TRBJ1-5, with D perhaps TRBD1 (5 bases). Germline CDR1 reads MNHNS; CDR2 reads SASEGT. V was trimmed by 4 bases and J by 1 base, leaving 14 bases between them. The CDR3 is 16 amino acids. The CDR3 DNA follows: TGTGCCAGCAGTGCAGACAGACTCCCAAGCAATCAGCCCCAGCATTTT. This codes for CASSADRLPSNQPQHF.

The gene calls are TRBV21-1 and TRBJ2-1; the table's D call of TRBD2 was not tested on the DNA. TRBV21-1 is labeled a pseudogene. There are 15 residues in the CDR3. Written as DNA, the CDR3 is TGTGCCAGCAGGCTCGGGACTCGCCCTGACAATGAGCAGTTCTTC. This codes for CASRLGTRPDNEQFF.

J is TRBJ1-5 and V is TRBV7-9; TRBD1 agrees at 8 bases. The CDR3 has 16 residues. J was trimmed by 1 base and V by 4 bases; bases with no gene match: 6. Germline-derived CDR1 and CDR2 are SEHNR and FQNEAQ (reference sequence). The CDR3 loop reads CASSSGRTGSNQPQHF. CDR3 coding DNA: TGTGCCAGCAGCTCCGGGCGGACAGGGAGCAATCAGCCCCAGCATTTT.

The V and J genes are TRBV7-2 and TRBJ2-2; 9 nucleotides align to TRBD2. Germline V lookup: CDR1 SGHTA, CDR2 FQGNSA. With V trimmed by 1 base and J by 4 bases, 10 bases remained unmatched. This CDR3 has 18 residues. The chain's CDR3 is CASSLEGGAGGPTGELFF. Written as DNA, the CDR3 is TGTGCCAGCAGCTTAGAAGGAGGCGCGGGGGGGCCCACCGGGGAGCTGTTTTTT.

The gene calls are TRBV4-1 and TRBJ1-4; D might be TRBD1 (6 bases). The CDR3 consists of 15 residues. Trimming cost V 3 bases and J 5 bases, with 13 bases left between them. CDR1 and CDR2 from the germline V gene are MGHRA and YSYEKL. CDR3 loop: CASSQSGQGNEKLFF. Written as DNA, the CDR3 is TGCGCCAGCAGCCAGTCGGGTCAGGGGAATGAAAAACTGTTTTTT.

This clone was counted ten times or more. The rearrangement joins TRBV14 to TRBJ2-1; 8 bases match TRBD1. Trimming at V came to 3 bases and at J to 0 bases, leaving 4 bases not matched to a gene. CDR3 size: 16 residues. Germline V gene lookup returns CDR1 SGHDN and CDR2 FVKESK. The CDR3 protein is CASSHGQGSSYNEQFF. CDR3 in DNA: TGTGCCAGCAGCCACGGACAGGGCAGCTCCTACAATGAGCAGTTCTTC.

V gene TRBV19 combines with J gene TRBJ1-1; 9 nucleotides agree with TRBD1. The CDR3 has 14 amino acids. The V gene's germline CDR1 is LNHDA and CDR2 SQIVND (reference sequence). The trim removed 8 bases at V and 2 bases at J, leaving 6 bases unmatched. Written as DNA, the CDR3 is TGTGCCAGTCGAAGGGACAGGGAAAACACTGAAGCTTTCTTT. It encodes CASRRDRENTEAFF.

This clone was observed a few times. The chain recombines TRBV4-1 with TRBJ1-2; no firm D call. This CDR3 contains 15 residues. V dropped 1 base and J dropped 3 bases, with 12 bases sitting between them. Per the germline V gene, CDR1 is MGHRA and CDR2 is YSYEKL. The DNA for the CDR3 is TGCGCCAGCAGCCAAGGGGCTCATGTGGACTATGGCTACACCTTC. Its translation: CASSQGAHVDYGYTF.

J is TRBJ1-1 and V is TRBV14; 9 bases line up with TRBD1. This CDR3 region has 15 residues. Germline CDR1 SGHDN, CDR2 FVKESK. V was pared by 5 bases and J by 1 base, with 5 bases of the junction left unmatched. The CDR3 reads CASSKGTGQNTEAFF. Written as DNA, the CDR3 is TGTGCCAGCAGCAAGGGGACAGGGCAGAACACTGAAGCTTTCTTT.

This clone has only a few counts. The chain carries TRBV2 and TRBJ1-2; D might be TRBD1 (5 bases). The V end lost 7 bases, the J end lost 4 bases, and 10 bases lay between the germline ends. Germline-derived CDR1 and CDR2 are SNHLY and FYNNEI. This CDR3 is built from 12 residues. CDR3 residues: CASTTDTYGYTF. The CDR3 DNA is TGTGCCAGCACCACGGACACCTATGGCTACACCTTC.

The chain is built from TRBV6-1 and TRBJ2-3; 7 bases fit TRBD1. Per the germline V gene, CDR1 is MNHNS and CDR2 is SASEGT. The CDR3 extends over 15 amino acids. Trimming took 5 bases from V and 1 from J; bases not matched to a gene: 6. The CDR3 nucleotides are TGTGCCAGCAGTTTCCGACAGGGCGGCACAGATACGCAGTATTTT. Residues: CASSFRQGGTDTQYF.

The rearrangement joins TRBV19 to TRBJ2-7; 9 bases are a match to TRBD1. The CDR3 sequence is 13 residues long. From germline, CDR1 is LNHDA and CDR2 SQIVND (reference sequence). Unmatched junction bases numbered 4, after V lost 8 bases and J lost 2 bases. DNA for the CDR3: TGTGCCAGTCAGGGACAGGGTACCTACGAGCAGTACTTC. It is translated as CASQGQGTYEQYF.

The V call is TRBV9, the J call TRBJ2-1; the D gene is possibly TRBD1 (5 bases). CDR1 and CDR2 (germline): SGDLS, YYNGEE. Trimming stripped 0 bases from V and 4 bases from J, with 5 bases between. The CDR3 sequence is 13 residues long. The CDR3 nucleotides are TGTGCCAGCAGCGTAGCAGGGTACAATGAGCAGTTCTTC. The encoded protein is CASSVAGYNEQFF.

This clone has only a few counts. The rearrangement uses TRBV13 and TRBJ2-7; a weak D match, TRBD1 (5 bases). Germline V lookup: CDR1 PRHDT, CDR2 FYEKMQ (reference sequence). V was shortened by 3 bases and J by 1 base, with 10 bases between the two germline ends. The CDR3 has 14 residues. The CDR3 nucleotides read TGTGCCAGCAGCTTCAGGGCTGGGTCCTACGAGCAGTACGTC. It encodes CASSFRAGSYEQYV.

The chain combines TRBV7-2 with TRBJ2-3; 11 bases align to TRBD2. CDR1 and CDR2 (germline): SGHTA, FQGNSA. The CDR3 totals 12 residues. Unmatched junction bases numbered 0, after V lost 3 bases and J lost 10 bases. The CDR3 here is CASSLTSGAQYF. The CDR3 coding sequence is TGTGCCAGCAGCTTGACTAGCGGGGCGCAGTATTTT.